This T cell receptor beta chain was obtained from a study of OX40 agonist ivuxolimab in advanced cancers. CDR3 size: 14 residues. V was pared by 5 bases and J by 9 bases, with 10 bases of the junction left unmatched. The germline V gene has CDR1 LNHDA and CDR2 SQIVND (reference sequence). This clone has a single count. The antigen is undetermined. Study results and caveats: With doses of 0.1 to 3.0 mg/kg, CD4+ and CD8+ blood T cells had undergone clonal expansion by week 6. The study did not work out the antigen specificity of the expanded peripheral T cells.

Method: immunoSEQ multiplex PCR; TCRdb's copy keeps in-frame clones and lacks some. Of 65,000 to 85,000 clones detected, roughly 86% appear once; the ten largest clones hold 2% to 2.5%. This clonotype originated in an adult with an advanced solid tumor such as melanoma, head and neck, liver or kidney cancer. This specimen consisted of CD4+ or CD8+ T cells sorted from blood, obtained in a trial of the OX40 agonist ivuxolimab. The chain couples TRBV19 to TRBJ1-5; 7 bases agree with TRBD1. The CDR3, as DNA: TGTGCCAGTAGTCTTCCGGGACAGCTAAGGCCCCAGCATTTT. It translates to CASSLPGQLRPQHF.